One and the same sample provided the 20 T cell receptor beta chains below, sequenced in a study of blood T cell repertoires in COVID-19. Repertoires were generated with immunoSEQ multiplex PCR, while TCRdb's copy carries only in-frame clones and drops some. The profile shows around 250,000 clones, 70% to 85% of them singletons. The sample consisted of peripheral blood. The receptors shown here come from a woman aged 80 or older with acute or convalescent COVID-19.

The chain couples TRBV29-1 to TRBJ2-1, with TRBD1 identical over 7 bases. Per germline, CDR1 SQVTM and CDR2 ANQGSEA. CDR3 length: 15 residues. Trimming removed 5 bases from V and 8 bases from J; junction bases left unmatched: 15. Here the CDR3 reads CSVFLLRQGRDEQFF. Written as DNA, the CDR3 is TGCAGCGTTTTCCTACTACGACAGGGCCGTGATGAGCAGTTCTTC.

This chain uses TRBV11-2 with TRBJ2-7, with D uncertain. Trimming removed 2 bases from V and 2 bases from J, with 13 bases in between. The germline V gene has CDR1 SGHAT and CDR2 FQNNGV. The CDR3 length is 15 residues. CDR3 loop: CASSLHAQRPYEQYF. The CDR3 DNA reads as TGTGCCAGCAGCTTACACGCCCAGCGCCCCTACGAGCAGTACTTC.

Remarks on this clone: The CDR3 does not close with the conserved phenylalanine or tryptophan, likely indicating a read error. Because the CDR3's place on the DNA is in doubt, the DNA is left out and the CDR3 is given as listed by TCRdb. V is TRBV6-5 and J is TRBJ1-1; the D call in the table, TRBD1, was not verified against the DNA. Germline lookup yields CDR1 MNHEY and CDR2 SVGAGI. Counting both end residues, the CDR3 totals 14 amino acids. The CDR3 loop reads CASSYSPGAGGFAL.

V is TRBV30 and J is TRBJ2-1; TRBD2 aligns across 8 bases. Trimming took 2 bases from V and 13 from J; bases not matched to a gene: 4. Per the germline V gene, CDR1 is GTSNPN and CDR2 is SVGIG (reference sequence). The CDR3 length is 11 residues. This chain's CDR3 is CAWSYAGGQFF. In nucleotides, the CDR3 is TGTGCCTGGAGTTATGCGGGAGGTCAGTTCTTC. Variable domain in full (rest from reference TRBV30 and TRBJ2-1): SQTIHQWPATLVQPVGSPLSLECTVEGTSNPNLYWYRQAAGRGLQLLFYSVGIGQISSEVPQNLSASRPQDRQFILSSKKLLLSDSGFYLCAWSYAGGQFFGPGTRLTVL.

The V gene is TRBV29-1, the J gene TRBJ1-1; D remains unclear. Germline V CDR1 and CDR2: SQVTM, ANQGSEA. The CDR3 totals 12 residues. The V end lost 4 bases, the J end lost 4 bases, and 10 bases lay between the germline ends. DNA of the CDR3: TGCAGCGTTGGTTATGAGGGCACTGAAGCTTTCTTT. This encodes CSVGYEGTEAFF.

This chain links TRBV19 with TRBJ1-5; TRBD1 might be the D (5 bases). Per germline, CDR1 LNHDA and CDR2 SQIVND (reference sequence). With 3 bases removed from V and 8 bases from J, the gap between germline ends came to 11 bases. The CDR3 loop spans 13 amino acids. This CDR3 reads CASSIGRVEPQHF. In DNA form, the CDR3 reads TGTGCCAGTAGTATTGGCAGGGTCGAGCCCCAGCATTTT.

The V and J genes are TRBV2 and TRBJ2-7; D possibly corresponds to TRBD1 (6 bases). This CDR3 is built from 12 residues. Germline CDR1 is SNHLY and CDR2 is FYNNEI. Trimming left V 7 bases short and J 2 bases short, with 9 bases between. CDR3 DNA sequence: TGTGCCAGCACGACAGGTACCTACGAGCAGTACTTC. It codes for CASTTGTYEQYF.

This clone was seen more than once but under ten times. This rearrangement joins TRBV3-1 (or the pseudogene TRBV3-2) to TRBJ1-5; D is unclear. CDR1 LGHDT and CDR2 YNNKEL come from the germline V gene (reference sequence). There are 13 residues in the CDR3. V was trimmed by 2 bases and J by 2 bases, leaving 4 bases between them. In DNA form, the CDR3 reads TGTGCCAGCAGCCAACAGGGCAATCAGCCCCAGCATTTT. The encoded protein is CASSQQGNQPQHF.

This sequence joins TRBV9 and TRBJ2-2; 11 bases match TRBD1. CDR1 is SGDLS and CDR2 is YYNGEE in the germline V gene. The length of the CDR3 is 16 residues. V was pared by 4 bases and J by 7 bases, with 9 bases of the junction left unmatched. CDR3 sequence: CASSQTGQGAVGELFF. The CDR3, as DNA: TGTGCCAGCAGCCAAACTGGACAGGGGGCGGTCGGGGAGCTGTTTTTT.

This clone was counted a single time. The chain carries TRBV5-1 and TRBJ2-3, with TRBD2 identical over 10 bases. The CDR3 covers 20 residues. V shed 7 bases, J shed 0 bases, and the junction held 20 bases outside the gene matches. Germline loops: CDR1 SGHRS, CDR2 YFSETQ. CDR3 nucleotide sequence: TGCGCCAGCCATCGGAAAGACTCTAGCGGGGGTACCTTTAGCACAGATACGCAGTATTTT. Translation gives CASHRKDSSGGTFSTDTQYF. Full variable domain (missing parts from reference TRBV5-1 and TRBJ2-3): KAGVTQTPRYLIKTRGQQVTLSCSPISGHRSVSWYQQTPGQGLQFLFEYFSETQRNKGNFPGRFSGRQFSNSRSEMNVSTLELGDSALYLCASHRKDSSGGTFSTDTQYFGPGTRLTVL.

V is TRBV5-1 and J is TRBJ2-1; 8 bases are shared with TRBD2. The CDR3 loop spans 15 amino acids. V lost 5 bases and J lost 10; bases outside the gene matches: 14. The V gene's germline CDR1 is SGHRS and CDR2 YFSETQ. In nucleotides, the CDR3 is TGCGCCAGCAGTAGCCGGCAGCGGGAGAGGGAGGAGCAGTTCTTC. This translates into CASSSRQREREEQFF.

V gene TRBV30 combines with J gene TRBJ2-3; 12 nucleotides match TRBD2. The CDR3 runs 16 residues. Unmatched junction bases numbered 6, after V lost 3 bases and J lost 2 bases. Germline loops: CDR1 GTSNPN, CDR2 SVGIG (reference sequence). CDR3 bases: TGTGCCTGGAGCCCGCTAGCGGGAGGGAACACAGATACGCAGTATTTT. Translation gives CAWSPLAGGNTDTQYF.

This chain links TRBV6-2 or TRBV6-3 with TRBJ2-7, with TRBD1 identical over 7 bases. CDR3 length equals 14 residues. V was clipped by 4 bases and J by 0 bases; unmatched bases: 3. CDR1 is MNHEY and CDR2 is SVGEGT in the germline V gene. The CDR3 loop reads CASSSTGVSYEQYF. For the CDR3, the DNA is TGTGCCAGCAGTTCCACAGGGGTCTCCTACGAGCAGTACTTC.

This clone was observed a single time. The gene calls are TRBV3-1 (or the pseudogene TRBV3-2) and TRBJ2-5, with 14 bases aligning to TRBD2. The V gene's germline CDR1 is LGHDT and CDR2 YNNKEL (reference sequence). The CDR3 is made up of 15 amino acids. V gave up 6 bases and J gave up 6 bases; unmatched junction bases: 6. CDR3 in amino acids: CASRTSGGAAQTQYF. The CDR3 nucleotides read TGTGCCAGCAGGACTAGCGGGGGGGCCGCTCAGACCCAGTACTTC.

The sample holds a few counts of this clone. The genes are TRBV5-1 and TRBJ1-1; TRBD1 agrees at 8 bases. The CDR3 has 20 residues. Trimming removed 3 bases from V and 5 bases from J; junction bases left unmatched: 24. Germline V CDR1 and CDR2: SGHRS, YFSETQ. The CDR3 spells CASSYRDRGLRRPQRTEAFF. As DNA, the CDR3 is TGCGCCAGCAGCTACCGAGACAGGGGTTTACGCCGGCCCCAAAGAACTGAAGCTTTCTTT. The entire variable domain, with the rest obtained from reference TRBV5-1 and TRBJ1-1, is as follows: KAGVTQTPRYLIKTRGQQVTLSCSPISGHRSVSWYQQTPGQGLQFLFEYFSETQRNKGNFPGRFSGRQFSNSRSEMNVSTLELGDSALYLCASSYRDRGLRRPQRTEAFFGQGTRLTVV.

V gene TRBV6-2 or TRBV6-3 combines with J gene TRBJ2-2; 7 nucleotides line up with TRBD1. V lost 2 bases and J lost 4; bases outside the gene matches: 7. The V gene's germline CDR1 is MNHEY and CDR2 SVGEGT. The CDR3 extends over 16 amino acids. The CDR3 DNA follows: TGTGCCAGCAGTTACCGAGGGGGCGCCAGCACCGGGGAGCTGTTTTTT. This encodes CASSYRGGASTGELFF.

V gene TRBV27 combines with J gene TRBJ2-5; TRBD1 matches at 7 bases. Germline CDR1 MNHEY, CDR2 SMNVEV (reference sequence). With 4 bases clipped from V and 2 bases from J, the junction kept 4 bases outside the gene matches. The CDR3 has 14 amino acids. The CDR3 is CASSSTGRQETQYF. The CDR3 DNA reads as TGTGCCAGCAGTTCGACAGGGCGTCAAGAGACCCAGTACTTC.

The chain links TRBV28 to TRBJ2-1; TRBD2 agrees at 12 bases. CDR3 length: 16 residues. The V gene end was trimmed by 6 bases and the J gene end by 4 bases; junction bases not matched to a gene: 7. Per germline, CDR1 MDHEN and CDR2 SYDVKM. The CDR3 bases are TGTGCCAGCAGATCAACTGGGACTAGCGGGTACAATGAGCAGTTCTTC. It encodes CASRSTGTSGYNEQFF. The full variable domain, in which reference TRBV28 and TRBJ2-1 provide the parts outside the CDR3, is DVKVTQSSRYLVKRTGEKVFLECVQDMDHENMFWYRQDPGLGLRLIYFSYDVKMKEKGDIPEGYSVSREKKERFSLILESASTNQTSMYLCASRSTGTSGYNEQFFGPGTRLTVL.

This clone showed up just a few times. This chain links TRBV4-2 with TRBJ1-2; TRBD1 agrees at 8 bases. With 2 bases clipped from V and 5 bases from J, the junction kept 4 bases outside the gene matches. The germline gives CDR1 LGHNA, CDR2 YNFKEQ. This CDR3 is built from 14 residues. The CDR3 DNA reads TGTGCCAGCAGCCAAAAGACAGGGGAGTATGGCTACACCTTC. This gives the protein CASSQKTGEYGYTF.

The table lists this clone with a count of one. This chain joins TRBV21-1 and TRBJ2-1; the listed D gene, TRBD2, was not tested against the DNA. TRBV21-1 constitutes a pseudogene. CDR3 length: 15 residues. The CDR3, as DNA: TGTGCCAGCAGCAAAGAGCCTAACGGGGTTGTTGGGCAGTTCTTC. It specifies CASSKEPNGVVGQFF.